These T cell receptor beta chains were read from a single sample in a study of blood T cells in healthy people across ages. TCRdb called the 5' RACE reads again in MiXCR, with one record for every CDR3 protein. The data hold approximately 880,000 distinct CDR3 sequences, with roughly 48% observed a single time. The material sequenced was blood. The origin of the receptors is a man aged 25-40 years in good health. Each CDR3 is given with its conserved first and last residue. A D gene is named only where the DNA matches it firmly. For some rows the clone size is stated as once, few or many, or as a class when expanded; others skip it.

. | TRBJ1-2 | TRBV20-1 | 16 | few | TGCAGTGCCCCCCAGCCTTTGGGGGCGACTAACTATGGCTACACCTTC | CSAPQPLGATNYGYTF
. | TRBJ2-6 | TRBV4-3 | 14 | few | TGCGCCAGCAGCCAAGATTTGGCAGGAAACGTCCTGACTTTC | CASSQDLAGNVLTF
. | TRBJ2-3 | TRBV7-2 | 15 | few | TGTGCCAGCAGCTTAGGGTCAGGGTGGACAGATACGCAGTATTTT | CASSLGSGWTDTQYF
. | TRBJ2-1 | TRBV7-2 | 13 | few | TGTGCCAGCAGCCCCAACCAGGGCTTCGAGCAGTTCTTC | CASSPNQGFEQFF
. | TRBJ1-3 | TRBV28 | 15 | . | TGTGCCAGCAGTTTAAGCATCGAGGGAGGAAACACCATATATTTT | CASSLSIEGGNTIYF
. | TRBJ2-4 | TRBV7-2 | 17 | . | TGTGCCAGCAGCTTATCGATGTTCAACCTAGTCAAAAACATTCAGTACTTC | CASSLSMFNLVKNIQYF
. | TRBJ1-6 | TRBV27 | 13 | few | TGTGCCAGCAGTCAGAGAGAGAATTCACCCCTCCACTTT | CASSQRENSPLHF
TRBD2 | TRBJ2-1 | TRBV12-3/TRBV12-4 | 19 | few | TGTGCCAGCAGTCTTTCCCTCGGACTAGCGGGACCTGACTACAATGAGCAGTTCTTC | CASSLSLGLAGPDYNEQFF
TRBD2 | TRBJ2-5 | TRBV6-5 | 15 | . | TGTGCCAGCAGTTACTCGGGACTAGCGGTTTACGGGCAGTACTTC | CASSYSGLAVYGQYF
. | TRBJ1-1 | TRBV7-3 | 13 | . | TGTGCCAGCAAAGCTTTAATGAACACTGAAGCTTTCTTT | CASKALMNTEAFF
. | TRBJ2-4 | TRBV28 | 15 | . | TGTGCCAGCACCAACCCGGGAATAGCCAAAAACATTCAGTACTTC | CASTNPGIAKNIQYF
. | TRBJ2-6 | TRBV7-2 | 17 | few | TGTGCCAGCACCATCATCCAGCCGTACTCTGGGGCCAACGTCCTGACTTTC | CASTIIQPYSGANVLTF
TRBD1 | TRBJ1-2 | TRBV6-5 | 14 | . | TGTGCCAGCAGGACAGGTACAGGGGACTATGGCTACACCTTC | CASRTGTGDYGYTF
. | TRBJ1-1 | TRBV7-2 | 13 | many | TGTGCCAGCAGCTCACAGGGAAACACTGAAGCTTTCTTT | CASSSQGNTEAFF
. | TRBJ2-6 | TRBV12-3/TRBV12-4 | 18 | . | TGTGCCAGCAGTTTAGGGGCAGGTTCTATCTCTGGGGCCAACGTCCTGACTTTC | CASSLGAGSISGANVLTF
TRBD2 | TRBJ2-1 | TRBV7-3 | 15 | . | TGTGCCAGCAGCTTAATGGGGGGGGCCTACAATGAGCAGTTCTTC | CASSLMGGAYNEQFF
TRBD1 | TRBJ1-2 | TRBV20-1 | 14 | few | TGCAGTGCTAGCCAACAGGGGGCTTTTAATGGCTACACCTTC | CSASQQGAFNGYTF
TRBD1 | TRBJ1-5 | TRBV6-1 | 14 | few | TGTGCCAGCACAAGGGACAGAAGCAATCAGCCCCAGCATTTT | CASTRDRSNQPQHF
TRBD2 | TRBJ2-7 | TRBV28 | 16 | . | TGTGCCAACAGTTTAACCGGGACTAGCGGGACCTACGAGCAGTACTTC | CANSLTGTSGTYEQYF
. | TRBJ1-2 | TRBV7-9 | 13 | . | TGTGCCAGCATACCGTCGGGGGGAGAAGGCTACACCTTC | CASIPSGGEGYTF
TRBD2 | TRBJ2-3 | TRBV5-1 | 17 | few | TGCGCCAGCAGCTTTGGACTAGCGGGGGCCTGGACAGATACGCAGTATTTT | CASSFGLAGAWTDTQYF
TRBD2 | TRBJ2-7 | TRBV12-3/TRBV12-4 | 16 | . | TGTGCCAGCAGTTTATTCGGCCAGCGGGGACTCTACGAGCAGTACTTC | CASSLFGQRGLYEQYF
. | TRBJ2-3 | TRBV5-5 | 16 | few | TGTGCCAGCAATTTCGGGGGCCAAACTAGCACAGATACGCAGTATTTT | CASNFGGQTSTDTQYF
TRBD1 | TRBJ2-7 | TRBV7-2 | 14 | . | TGTGCCAGCAGCGTACAGGGGTTTTTAGACGAGCAGTACTTC | CASSVQGFLDEQYF
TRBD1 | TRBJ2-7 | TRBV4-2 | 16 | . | TGTACCAGCAGCCAGGGCGGACAGGGGACTTCCTACGAGCAGTACTTC | CTSSQGGQGTSYEQYF
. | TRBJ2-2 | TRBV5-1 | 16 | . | TGCGCCAGCAGCCCCGGATCGACAGGGAACACCGGGGAGCTGTTTTTT | CASSPGSTGNTGELFF
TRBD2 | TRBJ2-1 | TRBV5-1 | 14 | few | TGCGCCAGCAGAAGAGCGGGGGCGGACAATGAGCAGTTCTTC | CASRRAGADNEQFF
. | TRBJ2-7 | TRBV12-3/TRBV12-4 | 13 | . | TGTGCCAGCAGTTTAGGGCCCTCCAACGAGCAGTACTTC | CASSLGPSNEQYF
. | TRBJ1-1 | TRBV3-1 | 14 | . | TGTGCCAGCAGTCGGACGTCTAGGGACACTGAAGCTTTCTTT | CASSRTSRDTEAFF
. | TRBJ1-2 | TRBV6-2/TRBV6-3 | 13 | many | TGTGCCAGCAGTTACGGGGGGAACTATGGCTACACCTTC | CASSYGGNYGYTF
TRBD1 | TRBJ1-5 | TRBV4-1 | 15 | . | TGCGCCAGCAGCCCACACGGGACAGCCGATCAGCCCCAGCATTTT | CASSPHGTADQPQHF
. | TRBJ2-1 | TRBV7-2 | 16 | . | TGTGCCAGCAGCTACTTCAGGGACGTCTCCTACAATGAGCAGTTCTTC | CASSYFRDVSYNEQFF
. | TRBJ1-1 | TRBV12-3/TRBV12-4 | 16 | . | TGTGCCAGCAGTCCCTCCGGTGGAGGGGAGAACACTGAAGCTTTCTTT | CASSPSGGGENTEAFF
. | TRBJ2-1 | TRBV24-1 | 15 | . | TGTGCCACCAGTGTAGTGGGAAGCTCCTACAATGAGCGGTTCTTC | CATSVVGSSYNERFF
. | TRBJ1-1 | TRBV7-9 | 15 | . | TGTGCCAGCAGCCGCGCGGGAGCTTCTAACACTGAAGCTTTCTTT | CASSRAGASNTEAFF
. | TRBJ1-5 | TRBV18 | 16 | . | TGTGCCAGCTCACCAAGATCCGGAGATAGCAATCAGCCCCAGCATTTT | CASSPRSGDSNQPQHF
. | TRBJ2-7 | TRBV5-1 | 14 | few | TGCGCCAGCAGCCCCTTAAGTACAGTCCACGAGCAGTACTTC | CASSPLSTVHEQYF
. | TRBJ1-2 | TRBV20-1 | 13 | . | TGCAGTGCTAGAGCCGAGGGACTGCATGGCTACACCTTC | CSARAEGLHGYTF
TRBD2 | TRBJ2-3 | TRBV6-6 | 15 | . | TGTGCCAGCAGGCTCGCTAGCGGAGGCACAGATACGCAGTATTTT | CASRLASGGTDTQYF
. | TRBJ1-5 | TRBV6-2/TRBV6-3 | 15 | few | TGTGCCAGCAGTCCTAGGCGCGAAAGCAATCAGCCCCAGCATTTT | CASSPRRESNQPQHF
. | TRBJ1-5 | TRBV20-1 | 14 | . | TGCAGTGCCGAAGGGACCGATAGCAATCAGCCCCAGCATTTT | CSAEGTDSNQPQHF
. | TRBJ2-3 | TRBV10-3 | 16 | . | TGTGCCATCAGTGAATCCGGGTCTAGAAGCACAGATACGCAGTATTTT | CAISESGSRSTDTQYF
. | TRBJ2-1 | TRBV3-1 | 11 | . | TGTGCCAGCAGCACGACTAGGGACCAGTTCTTC | CASSTTRDQFF
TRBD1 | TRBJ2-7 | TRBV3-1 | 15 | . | TGTGCCAGCAGTTGGACGGGACAGGCTTCTAACGAGCAGTACTTC | CASSWTGQASNEQYF
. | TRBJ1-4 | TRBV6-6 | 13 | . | TGTGCCAGCGCGGGACACCGGACCGAAAAACTGTTTTTT | CASAGHRTEKLFF
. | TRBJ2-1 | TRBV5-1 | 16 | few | TGCGCCAGCAGCTTGTTTCGAGCAGGGGTAAGGGATGAGCAGTTCTTC | CASSLFRAGVRDEQFF
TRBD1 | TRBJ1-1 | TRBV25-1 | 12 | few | TGTGCCAGCAGTGCTAAGGGACAGGGAGCTTTCTTT | CASSAKGQGAFF
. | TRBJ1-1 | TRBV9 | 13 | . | TGTGCCAGCAGCGCGGCCGTTTCGGCTGAAGCTTTCTTT | CASSAAVSAEAFF
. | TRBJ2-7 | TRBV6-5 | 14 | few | TGTGCCAGCAGTTACTCAACAAACTCCTACGAGCAGTACTTC | CASSYSTNSYEQYF
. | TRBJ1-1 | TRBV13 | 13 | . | TGTGCCAGCAGCACCTTATCAGGCCGCCGGGCTTTCTTT | CASSTLSGRRAFF
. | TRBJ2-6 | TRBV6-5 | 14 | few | TGTGCCACCCGAGGTAATTCTGGGGCCAACGTCCTGACTTTC | CATRGNSGANVLTF
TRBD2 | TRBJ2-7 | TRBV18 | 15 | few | TGTGCCAGCTCCCCCCGGACTAGCATTCTATACGAGCAGTACTTC | CASSPRTSILYEQYF
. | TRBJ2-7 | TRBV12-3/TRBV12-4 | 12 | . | TGTGCCAGCAGCTGGGGTTTCTACGAGCAGTACTTC | CASSWGFYEQYF